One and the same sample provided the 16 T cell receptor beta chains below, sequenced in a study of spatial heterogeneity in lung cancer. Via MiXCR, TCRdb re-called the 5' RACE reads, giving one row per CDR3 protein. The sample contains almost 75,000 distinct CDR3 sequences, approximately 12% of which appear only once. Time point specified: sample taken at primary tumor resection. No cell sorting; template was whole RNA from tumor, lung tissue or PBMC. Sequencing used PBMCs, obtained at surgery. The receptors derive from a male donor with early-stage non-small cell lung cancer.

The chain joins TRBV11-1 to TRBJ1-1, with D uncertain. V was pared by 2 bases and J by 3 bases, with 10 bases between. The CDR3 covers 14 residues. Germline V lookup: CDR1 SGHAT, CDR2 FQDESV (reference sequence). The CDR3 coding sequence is TGTGCCAGCAGCTTAACTCTAAGGGACACTGAAGCTTTCTTT. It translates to CASSLTLRDTEAFF.

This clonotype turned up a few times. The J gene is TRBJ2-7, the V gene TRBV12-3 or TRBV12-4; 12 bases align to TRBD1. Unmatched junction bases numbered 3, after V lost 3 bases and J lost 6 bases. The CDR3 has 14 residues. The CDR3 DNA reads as TGTGCCAGCAGTTTGGGACAGGGGGCTCTCGAGCAGTACTTC. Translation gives CASSLGQGALEQYF.

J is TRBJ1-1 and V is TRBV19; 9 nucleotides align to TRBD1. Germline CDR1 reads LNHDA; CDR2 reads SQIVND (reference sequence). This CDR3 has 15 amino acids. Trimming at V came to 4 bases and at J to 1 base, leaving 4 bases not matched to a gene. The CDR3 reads CASSRTGAQNTEAFF. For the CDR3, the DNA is TGTGCCAGTAGTAGGACAGGGGCCCAGAACACTGAAGCTTTCTTT.

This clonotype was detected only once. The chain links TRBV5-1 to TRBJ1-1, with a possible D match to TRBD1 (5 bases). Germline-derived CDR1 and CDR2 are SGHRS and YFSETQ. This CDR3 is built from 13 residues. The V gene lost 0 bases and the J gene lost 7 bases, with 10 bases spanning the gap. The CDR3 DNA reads TGCGCCAGCAGCTTGGCCGGGACCGTTGAAGCTTTCTTT. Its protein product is CASSLAGTVEAFF.

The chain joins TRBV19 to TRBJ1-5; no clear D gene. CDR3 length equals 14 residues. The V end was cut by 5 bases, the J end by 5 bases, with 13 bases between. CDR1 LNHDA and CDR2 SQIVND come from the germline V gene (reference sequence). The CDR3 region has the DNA TGTGCCAGTAGTGGTCAGCACTCCTATCAGCCCCAGCATTTT. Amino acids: CASSGQHSYQPQHF.

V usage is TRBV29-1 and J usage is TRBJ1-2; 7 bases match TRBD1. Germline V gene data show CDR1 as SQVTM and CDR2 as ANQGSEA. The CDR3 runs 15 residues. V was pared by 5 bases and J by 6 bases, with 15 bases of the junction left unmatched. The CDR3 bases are TGCAGCGTTATTGAGTCGACAGGGAGGAGCGATGGCTACACCTTC. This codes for CSVIESTGRSDGYTF.

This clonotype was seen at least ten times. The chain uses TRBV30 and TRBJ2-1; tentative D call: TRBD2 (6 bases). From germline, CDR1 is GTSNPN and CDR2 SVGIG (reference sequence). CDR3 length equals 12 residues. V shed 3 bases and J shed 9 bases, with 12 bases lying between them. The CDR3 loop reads CAWSTLASEQFF. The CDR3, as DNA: TGTGCCTGGAGCACCCTAGCGAGTGAGCAGTTCTTC.

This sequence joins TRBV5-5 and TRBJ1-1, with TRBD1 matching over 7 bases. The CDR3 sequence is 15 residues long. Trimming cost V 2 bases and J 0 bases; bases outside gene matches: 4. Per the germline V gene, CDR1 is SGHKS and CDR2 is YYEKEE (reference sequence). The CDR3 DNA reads TGTGCCAGCAGCTTACAGGGGCGACTGAACACTGAAGCTTTCTTT. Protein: CASSLQGRLNTEAFF. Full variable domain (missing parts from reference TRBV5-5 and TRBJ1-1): DAGVTQSPTHLIKTRGQQVTLRCSPISGHKSVSWYQQVLGQGPQFIFQYYEKEERGRGNFPDRFSARQFPNYSSELNVNALLLGDSALYLCASSLQGRLNTEAFFGQGTRLTVV.

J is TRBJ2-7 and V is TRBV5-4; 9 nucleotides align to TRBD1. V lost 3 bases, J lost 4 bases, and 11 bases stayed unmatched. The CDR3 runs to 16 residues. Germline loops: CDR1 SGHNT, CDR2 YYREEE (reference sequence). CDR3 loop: CASSSIQGARGYEQYF. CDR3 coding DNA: TGTGCCAGCAGCTCCATACAGGGGGCGCGAGGGTACGAGCAGTACTTC.

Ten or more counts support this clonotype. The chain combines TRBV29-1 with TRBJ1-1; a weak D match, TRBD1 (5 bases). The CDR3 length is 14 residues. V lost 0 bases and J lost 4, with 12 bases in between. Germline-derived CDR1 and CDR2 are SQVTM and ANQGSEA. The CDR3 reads CSVEDAGKGTEAFF. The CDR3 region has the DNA TGCAGCGTTGAAGATGCAGGGAAGGGCACTGAAGCTTTCTTT. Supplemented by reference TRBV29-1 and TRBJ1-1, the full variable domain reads SAVISQKPSRDICQRGTSLTIQCQVDSQVTMMFWYRQQPGQSLTLIATANQGSEATYESGFVIDKFPISRPNLTFSTLTVSNMSPEDSSIYLCSVEDAGKGTEAFFGQGTRLTVV.

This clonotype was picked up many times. CDR3 sequence reads: CAIRGLQSSYEQYF. Here the CDR3 DNA reads TGTGCCATCAGGGGCCTCCAGAGTTCCTACGAGCAGTACTTC. This rearrangement joins TRBV10-3 to TRBJ2-7; D not resolved. The CDR3 extends over 14 amino acids. V was pared by 6 bases and J by 1 base, with 13 bases between. CDR1 ENHRY and CDR2 SYGVKD come from the germline V gene.

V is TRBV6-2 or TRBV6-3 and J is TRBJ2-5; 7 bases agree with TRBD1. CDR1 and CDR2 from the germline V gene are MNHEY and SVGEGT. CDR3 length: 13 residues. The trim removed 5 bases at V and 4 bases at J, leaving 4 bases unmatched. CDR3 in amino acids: CASSPRQGETQYF. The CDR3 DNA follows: TGTGCCAGCAGTCCCCGACAGGGAGAGACCCAGTACTTC.

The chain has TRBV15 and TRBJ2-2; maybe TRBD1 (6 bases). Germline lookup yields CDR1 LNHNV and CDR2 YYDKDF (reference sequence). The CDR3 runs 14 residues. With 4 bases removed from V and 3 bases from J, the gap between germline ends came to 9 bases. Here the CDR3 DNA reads TGTGCCACCAGCACTTCAGGGGACACCGGGGAGCTGTTTTTT. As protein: CATSTSGDTGELFF.

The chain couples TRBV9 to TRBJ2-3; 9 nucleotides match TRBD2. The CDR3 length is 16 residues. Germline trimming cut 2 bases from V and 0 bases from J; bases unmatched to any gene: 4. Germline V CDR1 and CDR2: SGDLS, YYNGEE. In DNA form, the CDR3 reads TGTGCCAGCAGCGTGGGACTAGCCGTCAGCACAGATACGCAGTATTTT. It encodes CASSVGLAVSTDTQYF.

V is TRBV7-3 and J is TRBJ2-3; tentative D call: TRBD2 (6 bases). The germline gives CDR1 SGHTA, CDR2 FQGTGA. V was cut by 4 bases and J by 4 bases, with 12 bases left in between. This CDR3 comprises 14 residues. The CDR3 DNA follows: TGTGCCAGCAGCTCAGGGAGGCCCCCAGATACGCAGTATTTT. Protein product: CASSSGRPPDTQYF. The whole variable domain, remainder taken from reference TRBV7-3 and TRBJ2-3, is GAGVSQTPSNKVTEKGKYVELRCDPISGHTALYWYRQSLGQGPEFLIYFQGTGAADDSGLPNDRFFAVRPEGSVSTLKIQRTERGDSAVYLCASSSGRPPDTQYFGPGTRLTVL.

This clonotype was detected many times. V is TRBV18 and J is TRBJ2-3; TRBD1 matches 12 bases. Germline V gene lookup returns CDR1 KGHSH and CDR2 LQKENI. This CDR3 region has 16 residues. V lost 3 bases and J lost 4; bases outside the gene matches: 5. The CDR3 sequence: CASSPTGTGGSDTQYF. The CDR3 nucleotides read TGTGCCAGCTCACCCACCGGGACAGGGGGCTCAGATACGCAGTATTTT. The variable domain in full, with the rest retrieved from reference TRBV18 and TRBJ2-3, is NAGVMQNPRHLVRRRGQEARLRCSPMKGHSHVYWYRQLPEEGLKFMVYLQKENIIDESGMPKERFSAEFPKEGPSILRIQQVVRGDSAAYFCASSPTGTGGSDTQYFGPGTRLTVL.